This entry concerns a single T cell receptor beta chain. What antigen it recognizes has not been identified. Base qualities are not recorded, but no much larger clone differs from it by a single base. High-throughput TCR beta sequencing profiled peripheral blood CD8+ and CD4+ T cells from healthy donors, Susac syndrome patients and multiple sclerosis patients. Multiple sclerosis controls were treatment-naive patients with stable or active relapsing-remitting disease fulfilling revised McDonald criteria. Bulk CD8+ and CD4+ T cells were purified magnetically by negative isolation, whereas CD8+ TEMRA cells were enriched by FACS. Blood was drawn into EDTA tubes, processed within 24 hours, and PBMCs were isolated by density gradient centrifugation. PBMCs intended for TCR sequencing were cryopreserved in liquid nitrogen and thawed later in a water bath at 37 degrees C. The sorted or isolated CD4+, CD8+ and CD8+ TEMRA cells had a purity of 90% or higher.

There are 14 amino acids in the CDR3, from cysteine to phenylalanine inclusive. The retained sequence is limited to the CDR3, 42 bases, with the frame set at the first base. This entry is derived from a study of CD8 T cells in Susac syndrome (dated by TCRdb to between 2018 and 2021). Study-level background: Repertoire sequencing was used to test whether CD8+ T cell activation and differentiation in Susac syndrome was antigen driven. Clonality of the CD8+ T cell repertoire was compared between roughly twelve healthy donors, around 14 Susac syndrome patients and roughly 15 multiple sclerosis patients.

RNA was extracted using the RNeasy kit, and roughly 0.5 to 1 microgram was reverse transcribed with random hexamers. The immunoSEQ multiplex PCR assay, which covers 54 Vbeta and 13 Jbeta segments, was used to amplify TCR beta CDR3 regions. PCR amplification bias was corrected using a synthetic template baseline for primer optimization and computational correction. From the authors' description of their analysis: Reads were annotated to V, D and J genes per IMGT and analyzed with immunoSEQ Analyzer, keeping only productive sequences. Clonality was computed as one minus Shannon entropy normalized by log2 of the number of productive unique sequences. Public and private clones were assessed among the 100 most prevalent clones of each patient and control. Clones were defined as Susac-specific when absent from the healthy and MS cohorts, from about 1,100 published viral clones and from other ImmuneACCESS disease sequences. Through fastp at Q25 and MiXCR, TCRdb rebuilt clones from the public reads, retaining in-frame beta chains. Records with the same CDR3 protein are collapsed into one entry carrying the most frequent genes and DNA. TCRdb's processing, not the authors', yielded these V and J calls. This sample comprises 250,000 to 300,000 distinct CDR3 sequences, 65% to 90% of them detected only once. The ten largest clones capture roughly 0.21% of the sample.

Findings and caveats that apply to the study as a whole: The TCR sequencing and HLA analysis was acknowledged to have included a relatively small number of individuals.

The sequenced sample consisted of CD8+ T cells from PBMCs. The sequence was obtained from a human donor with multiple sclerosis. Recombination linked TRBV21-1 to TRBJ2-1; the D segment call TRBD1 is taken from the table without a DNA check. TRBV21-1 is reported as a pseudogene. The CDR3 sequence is CASRKSGLPHEQFF. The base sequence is TGTGCCAGCAGAAAATCCGGTCTGCCCCATGAGCAGTTCTTC.